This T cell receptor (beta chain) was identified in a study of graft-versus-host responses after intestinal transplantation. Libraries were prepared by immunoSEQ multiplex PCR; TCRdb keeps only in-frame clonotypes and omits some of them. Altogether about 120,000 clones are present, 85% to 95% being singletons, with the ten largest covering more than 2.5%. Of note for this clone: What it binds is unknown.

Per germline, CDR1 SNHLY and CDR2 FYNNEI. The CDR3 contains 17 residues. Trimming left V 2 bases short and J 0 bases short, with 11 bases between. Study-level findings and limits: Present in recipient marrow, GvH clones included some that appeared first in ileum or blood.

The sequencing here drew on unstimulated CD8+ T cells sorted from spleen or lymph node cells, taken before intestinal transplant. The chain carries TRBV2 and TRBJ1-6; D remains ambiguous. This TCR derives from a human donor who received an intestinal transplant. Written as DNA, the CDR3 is TGTGCCAGCAGTGAATATTCTCCCGTCTCCTATAATTCACCCCTCCACTTT. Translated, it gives CASSEYSPVSYNSPLHF.